Listed below are T cell receptor beta chains from one sample, sequenced in a study of blood T cell repertoires in COVID-19. Sequencing was performed with immunoSEQ multiplex PCR; in TCRdb, only in-frame clones are kept and a portion is missing. The table has roughly 140,000 clones, 70% to 90% seen once; the top ten hold approximately 1.2%. The specimen sequenced was PBMCs or T cells enriched from blood (not recorded which). All receptors derive from a woman aged 30 to 39 with acute COVID-19. CDR3s include the opening cysteine and the closing phenylalanine or tryptophan. Fields, in order: D gene, J gene, clone size, V gene, CDR3 DNA, CDR3 protein. A D gene is named only where the DNA matches it firmly. Size values are once, few and many counts, or a class for expanded clones, and some rows have none.

d_call: TRBD1
j_call: TRBJ1-1
clone_size: NA
v_call: TRBV27
cdr3_nt: TGTGCCAGCAGTTCCCGGACAGGGCCTGAAGCTTTCTTT
cdr3_aa: CASSSRTGPEAFF

d_call: TRBD2
j_call: TRBJ2-1
clone_size: NA
v_call: TRBV2
cdr3_nt: TGTGCCAGCAGCCCCACTAGCGGGATAGGGAATGAGCAGTTCTTC
cdr3_aa: CASSPTSGIGNEQFF

d_call: NA
j_call: TRBJ2-4
clone_size: NA
v_call: TRBV29-1
cdr3_nt: TGCAGCGCAGGGGGGGCAATAGCCAAAAACATTCAGTACTTC
cdr3_aa: CSAGGAIAKNIQYF

d_call: NA
j_call: TRBJ1-1
clone_size: NA
v_call: TRBV2
cdr3_nt: TGTGCCAGCAGTTACCCAGGGAACACTGAAGCTTTCTTT
cdr3_aa: CASSYPGNTEAFF

d_call: TRBD2
j_call: TRBJ2-7
clone_size: NA
v_call: TRBV7-2
cdr3_nt: TGTGCCAGCAGCTCTCCTAGCGGATATTCCTACGAGCAGTACTTC
cdr3_aa: CASSSPSGYSYEQYF

d_call: TRBD1
j_call: TRBJ2-2
clone_size: NA
v_call: TRBV28
cdr3_nt: TGTGCCAGCAGTTTAGACAGGGGACACACCGGGGAGCTGTTTTTT
cdr3_aa: CASSLDRGHTGELFF

d_call: NA
j_call: TRBJ2-1
clone_size: NA
v_call: TRBV5-6
cdr3_nt: TGTGCCAGCAGCCTCGGTGGTGAGCAGTTCTTC
cdr3_aa: CASSLGGEQFF

d_call: TRBD2
j_call: TRBJ2-7
clone_size: NA
v_call: TRBV7-2
cdr3_nt: TGTGCCAGCAGCGCACGACTAGCGGGAGGCGAGCAGTACTTC
cdr3_aa: CASSARLAGGEQYF

d_call: TRBD2
j_call: TRBJ2-5
clone_size: NA
v_call: TRBV10-3
cdr3_nt: TGTGCCATCAGGCGCGGGGGAGAGGGGGAGACCCAGTACTTC
cdr3_aa: CAIRRGGEGETQYF

d_call: TRBD1
j_call: TRBJ1-3
clone_size: NA
v_call: TRBV29-1
cdr3_nt: TGCAGCGTCCTTGTCTCGGGACAGGGAGGAAACACCATATATTTT
cdr3_aa: CSVLVSGQGGNTIYF

d_call: NA
j_call: TRBJ2-7
clone_size: once
v_call: TRBV11-1
cdr3_nt: TGTGCCAGCAGCGCGCTTCAGGGTTCAACGTACGAGCAGTACTTC
cdr3_aa: CASSALQGSTYEQYF

d_call: TRBD1
j_call: TRBJ2-2
clone_size: NA
v_call: TRBV27
cdr3_nt: TGTGCCAGCAGCCCAACCGGGACAGGTACTCTCGGGATCACCGGGGAGCTGTTTTTT
cdr3_aa: CASSPTGTGTLGITGELFF

d_call: NA
j_call: TRBJ1-5
clone_size: NA
v_call: TRBV19
cdr3_nt: TGTGCCAGTAGACGCACAACGAATCAGCCCCAGCATTTT
cdr3_aa: CASRRTTNQPQHF

d_call: NA
j_call: TRBJ2-7
clone_size: once
v_call: TRBV5-5
cdr3_nt: TGTGCCAGCAGCTTGCTTACAGGGATCGTTCCGTACTTC
cdr3_aa: CASSLLTGIVPYF

d_call: NA
j_call: TRBJ1-5
clone_size: NA
v_call: TRBV28
cdr3_nt: TGTGCCAGCAGTTTAGGGAGTTGGGTTCAGCCCCAGCATTTT
cdr3_aa: CASSLGSWVQPQHF

d_call: NA
j_call: TRBJ2-1
clone_size: NA
v_call: TRBV7-8
cdr3_nt: TGTGCCAGCAGCCAAGGGGGTTGGCAGTTCTTC
cdr3_aa: CASSQGGWQFF

d_call: NA
j_call: TRBJ1-4
clone_size: once
v_call: TRBV19
cdr3_nt: TGTGCCAGTAGTATAATCCAGGGAGGGGCTAATGAAAAACTGTTTTTT
cdr3_aa: CASSIIQGGANEKLFF

d_call: TRBD2
j_call: TRBJ2-1
clone_size: NA
v_call: TRBV5-1
cdr3_nt: TGCGCCAGCAGCCCCGGGACTAGCTCGGGTGAGCAGTTCTTC
cdr3_aa: CASSPGTSSGEQFF

d_call: TRBD2
j_call: TRBJ2-7
clone_size: NA
v_call: TRBV7-2
cdr3_nt: TGTGCCAGCAGCTTACAAGCGGGAGGCACCTACGAGCAGTACTTC
cdr3_aa: CASSLQAGGTYEQYF

d_call: TRBD1
j_call: TRBJ2-5
clone_size: NA
v_call: TRBV25-1
cdr3_nt: TGTGCCAGCGGCTCGGACAGGGTGGGGGAGACCCAGTACTTC
cdr3_aa: CASGSDRVGETQYF

d_call: TRBD1
j_call: TRBJ2-7
clone_size: few
v_call: TRBV7-8
cdr3_nt: TGTGCCAGCAGCTTAGTTAGCGACAGGGGCTACGAGCAGTACTTC
cdr3_aa: CASSLVSDRGYEQYF

d_call: TRBD2
j_call: TRBJ2-7
clone_size: NA
v_call: TRBV30
cdr3_nt: TGTGCCTGGACACTAACCCAGCGGGAGTCGGGTTCTTGGGAGGAGCAGTACTTC
cdr3_aa: CAWTLTQRESGSWEEQYF

d_call: TRBD2
j_call: TRBJ2-1
clone_size: NA
v_call: TRBV10-3
cdr3_nt: TGTGCCATCAGTGGCCAGACTAGCGGGAGTACTTTAGGTGGGGGGCAGTTCTTC
cdr3_aa: CAISGQTSGSTLGGGQFF

d_call: TRBD1
j_call: TRBJ2-5
clone_size: NA
v_call: TRBV9
cdr3_nt: TGTGCCAGCAGCACCACCGGGACAGAAGAGACCCAGTACTTC
cdr3_aa: CASSTTGTEETQYF

d_call: NA
j_call: TRBJ1-4
clone_size: NA
v_call: TRBV7-8
cdr3_nt: TGTGCCAGCAGCCGAGGAGGGTTGGAGGAAAAACTGTTTTTT
cdr3_aa: CASSRGGLEEKLFF

d_call: NA
j_call: TRBJ1-1
clone_size: NA
v_call: TRBV5-4
cdr3_nt: TGTGCCAGCAGCTTGCCGGAGGCCATGAACACTGAAGCTTTCTTT
cdr3_aa: CASSLPEAMNTEAFF

d_call: TRBD1
j_call: TRBJ1-2
clone_size: NA
v_call: TRBV28
cdr3_nt: TGTGCCAGCACCGGTATGGGCACAGGGGGGAGTGGCTACACCTTC
cdr3_aa: CASTGMGTGGSGYTF

d_call: TRBD1
j_call: TRBJ2-2
clone_size: NA
v_call: TRBV2
cdr3_nt: TGTGCCAGCAGCCGGGACAGGCGATCGAACACCGGGGAGCTGTTTTTT
cdr3_aa: CASSRDRRSNTGELFF